The entry below gives a single T cell receptor (beta chain) sequence along with its context. Its antigen is still unknown. These data belong to a study of T cells after yellow fever vaccination. Study background: Libraries from low-cell-number fractions were prepared with the SMART-Seq v4 Ultra Low Input RNA kit. Study-wide results and caveats: Abundant clonotypes from the bulk population could get into FACS-sorted repertoires as contaminants.

TCRdb reanalysed the 5' RACE reads using MiXCR and keeps one entry per CDR3 protein. The profile shows about 160,000 distinct CDR3 sequences, around 9.3% of them singletons. Sequenced here: CD8+ T cells sorted from PBMCs, sampled 45 days after the yellow fever booster vaccination. The sequence was obtained from a man aged 18 to 29 who received the YFV17D yellow fever vaccine.

The CDR3 loop is CASRQGLAVYNEQFF. Here the CDR3 DNA reads TGTGCCAGTAGACAGGGACTAGCGGTATACAATGAGCAGTTCTTC. The rearrangement links TRBV19 to TRBJ2-1; 11 nucleotides align to TRBD2. Germline CDR1 is LNHDA and CDR2 is SQIVND (reference sequence). Trimming removed 6 bases from V and 4 bases from J; junction bases left unmatched: 5. The CDR3 runs 15 residues.